This T cell receptor beta chain comes out of a study of blood T cell repertoires in COVID-19. Study-wide background: The study drew acute and convalescent COVID-19 samples from the United States, Italy and Spain.

In the original workflow: It was from reference gene primer amplification that nucleated cell counts were estimated. The repertoire was sequenced with immunoSEQ multiplex PCR; TCRdb's copy has only in-frame clones and lacks some. V, J and clone size were drawn from that table, and D and trimming were deduced from the DNA. Counted here are around 100,000 clones, around 82% occurring once; the ten biggest clones make up 4.5% to 5.5%. Germline CDR1 MDHEN, CDR2 SYDVKM. The CDR3 covers 15 residues. V lost 1 base to trimming and J lost 7 bases; unmatched junction nucleotides: 9. V usage is TRBV28 and J usage is TRBJ1-1; TRBD1 aligns across 7 bases. This clonotype was sampled from a man aged 55 to 69 with acute or convalescent COVID-19. Sample: peripheral blood. Here the CDR3 DNA reads TGTGCCAGCAGTTTATACCCGGGACAGTCCGTTGAAGCTTTCTTT. Translating it yields CASSLYPGQSVEAFF. The full variable domain, its missing parts supplied by reference TRBV28 and TRBJ1-1, is DVKVTQSSRYLVKRTGEKVFLECVQDMDHENMFWYRQDPGLGLRLIYFSYDVKMKEKGDIPEGYSVSREKKERFSLILESASTNQTSMYLCASSLYPGQSVEAFFGQGTRLTVV.